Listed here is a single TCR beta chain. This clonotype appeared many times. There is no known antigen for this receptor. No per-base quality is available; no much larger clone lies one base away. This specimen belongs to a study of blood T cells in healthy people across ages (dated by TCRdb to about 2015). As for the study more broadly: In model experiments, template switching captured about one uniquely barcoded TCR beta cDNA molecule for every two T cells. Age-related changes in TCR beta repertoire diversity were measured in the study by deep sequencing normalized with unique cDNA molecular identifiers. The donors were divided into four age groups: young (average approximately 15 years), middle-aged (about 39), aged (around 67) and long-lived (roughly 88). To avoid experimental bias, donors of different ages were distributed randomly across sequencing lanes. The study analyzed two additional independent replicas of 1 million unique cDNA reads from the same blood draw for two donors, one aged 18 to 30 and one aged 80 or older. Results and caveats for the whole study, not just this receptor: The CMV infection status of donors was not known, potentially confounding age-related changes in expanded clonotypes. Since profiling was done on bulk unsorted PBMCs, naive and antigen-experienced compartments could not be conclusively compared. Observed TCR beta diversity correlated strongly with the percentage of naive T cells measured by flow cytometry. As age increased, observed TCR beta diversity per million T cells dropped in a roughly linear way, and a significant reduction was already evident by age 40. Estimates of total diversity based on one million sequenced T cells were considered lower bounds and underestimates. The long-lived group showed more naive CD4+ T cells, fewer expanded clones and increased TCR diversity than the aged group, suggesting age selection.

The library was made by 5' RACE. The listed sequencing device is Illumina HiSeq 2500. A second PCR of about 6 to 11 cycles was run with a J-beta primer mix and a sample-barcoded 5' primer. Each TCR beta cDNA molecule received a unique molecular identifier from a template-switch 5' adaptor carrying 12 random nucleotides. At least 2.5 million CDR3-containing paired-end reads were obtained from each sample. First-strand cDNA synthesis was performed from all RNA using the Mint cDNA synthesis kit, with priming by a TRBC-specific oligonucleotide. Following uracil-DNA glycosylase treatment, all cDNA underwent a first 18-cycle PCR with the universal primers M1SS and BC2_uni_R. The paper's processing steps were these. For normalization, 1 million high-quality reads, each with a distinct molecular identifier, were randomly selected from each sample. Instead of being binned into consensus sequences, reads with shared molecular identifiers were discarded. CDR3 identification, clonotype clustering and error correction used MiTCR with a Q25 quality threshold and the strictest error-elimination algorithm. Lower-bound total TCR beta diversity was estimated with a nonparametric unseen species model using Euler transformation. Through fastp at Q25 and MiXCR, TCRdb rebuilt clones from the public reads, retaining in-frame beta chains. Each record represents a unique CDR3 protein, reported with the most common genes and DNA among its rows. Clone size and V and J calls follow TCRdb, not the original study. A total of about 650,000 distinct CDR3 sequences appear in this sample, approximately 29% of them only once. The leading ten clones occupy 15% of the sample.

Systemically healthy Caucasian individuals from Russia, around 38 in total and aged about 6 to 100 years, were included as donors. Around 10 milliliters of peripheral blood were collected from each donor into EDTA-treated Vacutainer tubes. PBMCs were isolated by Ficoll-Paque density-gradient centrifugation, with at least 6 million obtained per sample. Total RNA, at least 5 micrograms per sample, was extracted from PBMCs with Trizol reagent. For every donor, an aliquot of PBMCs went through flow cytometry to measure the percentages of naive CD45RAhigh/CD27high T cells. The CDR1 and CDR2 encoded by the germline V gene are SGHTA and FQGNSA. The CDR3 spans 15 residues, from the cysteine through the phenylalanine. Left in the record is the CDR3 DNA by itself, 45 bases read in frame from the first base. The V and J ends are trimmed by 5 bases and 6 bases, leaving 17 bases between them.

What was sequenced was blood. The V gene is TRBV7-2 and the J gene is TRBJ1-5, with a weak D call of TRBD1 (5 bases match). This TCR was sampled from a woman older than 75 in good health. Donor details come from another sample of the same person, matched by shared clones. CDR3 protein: CASSRGPTEGQPQHF. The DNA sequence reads TGTGCCAGCAGCCGGGGCCCTACGGAAGGTCAGCCCCAGCATTTT.